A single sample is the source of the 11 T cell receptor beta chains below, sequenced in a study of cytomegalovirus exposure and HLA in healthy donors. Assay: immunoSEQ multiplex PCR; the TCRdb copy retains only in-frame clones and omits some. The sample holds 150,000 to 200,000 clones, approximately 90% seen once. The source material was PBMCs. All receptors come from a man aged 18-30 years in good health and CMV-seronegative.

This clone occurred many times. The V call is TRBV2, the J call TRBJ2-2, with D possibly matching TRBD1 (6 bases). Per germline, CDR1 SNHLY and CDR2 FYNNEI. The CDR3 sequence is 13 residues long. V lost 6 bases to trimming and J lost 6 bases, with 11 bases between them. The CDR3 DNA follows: TGTGCCAGCAGACAGGGCAGGGCCGGGGAGCTGTTTTTT. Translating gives CASRQGRAGELFF. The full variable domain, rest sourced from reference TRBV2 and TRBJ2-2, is EPEVTQTPSHQVTQMGQEVILRCVPISNHLYFYWYRQILGQKVEFLVSFYNNEISEKSEIFDDQFSVERPDGSNFTLKIRSTKLEDSAMYFCASRQGRAGELFFGEGSRLTVL.

CDR3 sequence (DNA): TGTGCCAGCAGCGTTCGGACAGGGGGTACTGAAGCTTTCTTT. It specifies CASSVRTGGTEAFF. V is TRBV9 and J is TRBJ1-1; TRBD1 agrees at 10 bases. This CDR3 has 14 amino acids. With 2 bases clipped from V and 5 bases from J, the junction kept 3 bases outside the gene matches. Germline CDR1 and CDR2: SGDLS and YYNGEE.

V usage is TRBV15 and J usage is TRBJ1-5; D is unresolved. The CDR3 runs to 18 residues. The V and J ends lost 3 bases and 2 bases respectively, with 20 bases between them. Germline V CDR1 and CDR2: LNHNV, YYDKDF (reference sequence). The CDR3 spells CATSSPLAGSMGNQPQHF. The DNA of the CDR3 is TGTGCCACCAGCAGCCCCTTGGCGGGGAGCATGGGCAATCAGCCCCAGCATTTT.

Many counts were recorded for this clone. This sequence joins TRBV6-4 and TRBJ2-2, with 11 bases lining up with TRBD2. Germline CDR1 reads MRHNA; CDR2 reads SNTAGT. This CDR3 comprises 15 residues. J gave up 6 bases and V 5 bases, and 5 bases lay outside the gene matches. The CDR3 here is CASSLLAGEAGELFF. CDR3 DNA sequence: TGTGCCAGCAGTCTACTAGCGGGAGAGGCCGGGGAGCTGTTTTTT.

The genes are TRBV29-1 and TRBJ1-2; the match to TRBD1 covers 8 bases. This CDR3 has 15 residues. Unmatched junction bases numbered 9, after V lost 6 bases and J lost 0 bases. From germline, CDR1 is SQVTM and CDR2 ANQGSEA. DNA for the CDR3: TGCAGCGTGACGGGAGACAGGGGACCTAACTATGGCTACACCTTC. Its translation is CSVTGDRGPNYGYTF.

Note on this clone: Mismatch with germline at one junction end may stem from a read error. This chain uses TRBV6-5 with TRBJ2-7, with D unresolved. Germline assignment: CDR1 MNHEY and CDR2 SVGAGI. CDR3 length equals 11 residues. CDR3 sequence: CASSHSYEQYF. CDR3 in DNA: TGTGCCAGCAGTCACTCCTACGAGCAGTACTTC.

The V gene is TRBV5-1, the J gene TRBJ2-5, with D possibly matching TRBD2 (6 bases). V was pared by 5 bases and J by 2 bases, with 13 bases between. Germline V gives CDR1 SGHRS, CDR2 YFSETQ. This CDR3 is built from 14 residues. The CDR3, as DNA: TGCGCCAGCAGGATTAGCGGCATTCAAGAGACCCAGTACTTC. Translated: CASRISGIQETQYF.

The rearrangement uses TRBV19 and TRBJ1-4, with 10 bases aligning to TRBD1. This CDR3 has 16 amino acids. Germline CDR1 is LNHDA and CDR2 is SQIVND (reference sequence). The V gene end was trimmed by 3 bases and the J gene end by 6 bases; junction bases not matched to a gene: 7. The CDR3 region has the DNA TGTGCCAGTAGTATCGACCTTGGGACAGGGGATGAAAAACTGTTTTTT. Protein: CASSIDLGTGDEKLFF. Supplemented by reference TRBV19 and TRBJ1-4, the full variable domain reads DGGITQSPKYLFRKEGQNVTLSCEQNLNHDAMYWYRQDPGQGLRLIYYSQIVNDFQKGDIAEGYSVSREKKESFPLTVTSAQKNPTAFYLCASSIDLGTGDEKLFFGSGTQLSVL.

The CDR3 sequence: CASSPYDRVGYGYTF. In DNA form, the CDR3 reads TGTGCCAGCAGTCCATACGACAGGGTGGGCTATGGCTACACCTTC. The chain employs TRBV27 and TRBJ1-2, with 7 positions matching TRBD1. This CDR3 comprises 15 residues. V lost 5 bases and J lost 4; bases outside the gene matches: 10. The germline V gene encodes CDR1 MNHEY and CDR2 SMNVEV (reference sequence).

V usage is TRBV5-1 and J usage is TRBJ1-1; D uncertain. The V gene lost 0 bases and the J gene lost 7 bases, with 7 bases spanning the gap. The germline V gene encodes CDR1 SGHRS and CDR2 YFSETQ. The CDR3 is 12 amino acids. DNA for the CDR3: TGCGCCAGCAGCTTGGGTCCAGGTGAAGCTTTCTTT. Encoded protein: CASSLGPGEAFF.

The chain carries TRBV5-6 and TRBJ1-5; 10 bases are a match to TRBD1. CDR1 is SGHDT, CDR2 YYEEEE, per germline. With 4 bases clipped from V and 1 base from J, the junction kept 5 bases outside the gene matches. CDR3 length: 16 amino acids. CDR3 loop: CASSGGQGGSNQPQHF. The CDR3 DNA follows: TGTGCCAGCAGCGGCGGACAGGGGGGAAGCAATCAGCCCCAGCATTTT.